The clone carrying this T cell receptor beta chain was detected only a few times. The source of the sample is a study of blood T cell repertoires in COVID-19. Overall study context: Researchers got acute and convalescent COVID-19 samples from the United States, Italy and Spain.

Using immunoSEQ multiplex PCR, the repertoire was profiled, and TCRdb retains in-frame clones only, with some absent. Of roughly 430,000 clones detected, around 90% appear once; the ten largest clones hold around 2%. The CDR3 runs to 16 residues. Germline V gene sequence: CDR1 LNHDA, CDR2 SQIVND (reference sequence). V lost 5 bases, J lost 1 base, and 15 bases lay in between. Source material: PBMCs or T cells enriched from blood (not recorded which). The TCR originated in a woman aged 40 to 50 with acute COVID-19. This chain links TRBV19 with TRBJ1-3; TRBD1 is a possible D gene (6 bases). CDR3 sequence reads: CASSPGHGDSGNTIYF. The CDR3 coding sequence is TGTGCCAGTAGTCCGGGACACGGAGATTCTGGAAACACCATATATTTT.